The 20 T cell receptor beta chains listed next were all sequenced from one sample in a study of blood T cell repertoires in COVID-19. The data were produced by immunoSEQ multiplex PCR, yet TCRdb's version contains in-frame clones alone and is incomplete. Of 150,000 to 200,000 clones listed, 76% are singletons. The source material was PBMCs or T cells enriched from blood (not recorded which). The source of these receptors is a woman between 45 and 65 years old with acute COVID-19.

The chain has TRBV19 and TRBJ2-6; D remains unclear. Trimming removed 3 bases at V and 4 bases at J, with 13 bases between. Germline CDR1 reads LNHDA; CDR2 reads SQIVND (reference sequence). The CDR3 extends over 16 amino acids. CDR3 DNA sequence: TGTGCCAGTAGTATCGTAAAACAAACCGGGGCCAACGTCCTGACTTTC. Its protein is CASSIVKQTGANVLTF.

The chain combines TRBV4-2 with TRBJ1-2; D is possibly TRBD1 (6 bases). The CDR3 is 15 amino acids. Trimming left V 0 bases short and J 8 bases short, with 16 bases between. The germline gives CDR1 LGHNA, CDR2 YNFKEQ. DNA for the CDR3: TGTGCCAGCAGCCAAGATAGGTCAGCCCAGGGGGGCTACACCTTC. It is translated as CASSQDRSAQGGYTF.

The chain couples TRBV6-5 to TRBJ2-2; 10 bases align to TRBD1. Per germline, CDR1 MNHEY and CDR2 SVGAGI. Trimming took 4 bases from V and 1 from J; bases not matched to a gene: 0. The CDR3 has 15 amino acids. CDR3 residues: CASSWDRGNTGELFF. For the CDR3, the DNA is TGTGCCAGCAGTTGGGACAGGGGGAACACCGGGGAGCTGTTTTTT.

The V call is TRBV7-2, the J call TRBJ2-7; D possibly corresponds to TRBD2 (6 bases). The V and J ends lost 2 bases and 2 bases respectively, with 16 bases between them. Germline lookup yields CDR1 SGHTA and CDR2 FQGNSA. The CDR3 length is 16 residues. The CDR3 DNA follows: TGTGCCAGCAGCTTATTCATCGCGGACTACACCTACGAGCAGTACGTC. Amino acids: CASSLFIADYTYEQYV.

The chain employs TRBV3-1 (or the pseudogene TRBV3-2) and TRBJ1-4, with 8 bases matching TRBD1. Germline assignment: CDR1 LGHDT and CDR2 YNNKEL (reference sequence). J lost 5 bases, V lost 6 bases, and 2 bases had no gene match. This CDR3 has 13 residues. The CDR3 DNA is TGTGCCAGCAGGACAGGGGCAAATGAAAAACTGTTTTTT. It encodes CASRTGANEKLFF.

The chain couples TRBV7-8 to TRBJ1-1; D uncertain. The CDR3 is 13 residues long. Trimming stripped 1 base from V and 8 bases from J, with 11 bases between. Germline V lookup: CDR1 SGHVS, CDR2 FQNEAQ. The CDR3 DNA follows: TGTGCCAGCAGCTTAGGTGGGCAGATCGAAGCTTTCTTT. It specifies CASSLGGQIEAFF.

The chain employs TRBV5-8 and TRBJ1-4; TRBD1 aligns across 9 bases. Germline values: CDR1 SGHTS, CDR2 YDEGEE. The CDR3 is 15 residues long. The V gene end was trimmed by 0 bases and the J gene end by 7 bases; junction bases not matched to a gene: 4. CDR3 DNA sequence: TGTGCCAGCAGCTTGGCGGGGACAGGGTCTGAAAAACTGTTTTTT. It encodes CASSLAGTGSEKLFF.

The CDR3 region is CASSRDRGRGEQYV. The CDR3 region has the DNA TGTGCCAGCAGTCGGGACAGGGGACGTGGAGAGCAGTACGTC. The chain couples TRBV6-5 to TRBJ2-7; 10 bases line up with TRBD1. There are 14 residues in the CDR3. V gave up 5 bases and J gave up 7 bases; unmatched junction bases: 8. Per the germline V gene, CDR1 is MNHEY and CDR2 is SVGAGI.

The chain is built from TRBV19 and TRBJ1-6; D may be TRBD1 (5 bases). V lost 8 bases to trimming and J lost 5 bases, with 16 bases between them. The CDR3 length is 15 residues. From germline, CDR1 is LNHDA and CDR2 SQIVND (reference sequence). Here the CDR3 reads CASDIGGTNNSPLHF. In DNA, the CDR3 is TGTGCCAGTGACATCGGGGGGACGAATAATTCACCCCTCCACTTT. The whole variable domain, remainder taken from reference TRBV19 and TRBJ1-6, is DGGITQSPKYLFRKEGQNVTLSCEQNLNHDAMYWYRQDPGQGLRLIYYSQIVNDFQKGDIAEGYSVSREKKESFPLTVTSAQKNPTAFYLCASDIGGTNNSPLHFGNGTRLTVT.

In this sample, this clone turned up a few times. Other DNA sequences in the same sample also yield this CDR3. The chain joins TRBV6-6 to TRBJ1-4; D call uncertain. This CDR3 spans 11 amino acids. Germline CDR1 is MNHNY and CDR2 is SVGAGI (reference sequence). Trimming took 6 bases from V and 7 from J, leaving 6 bases between them. The CDR3 DNA reads TGTGCCAGCAGGGGAGGTGAAAAACTGTTTTTT. Translation: CASRGGEKLFF.

The chain joins TRBV29-1 to TRBJ1-4; TRBD1 might be the D (6 bases). The CDR3 loop spans 13 amino acids. V was cut by 4 bases and J by 3 bases, with 9 bases left in between. Germline V gene lookup returns CDR1 SQVTM and CDR2 ANQGSEA. The CDR3 spells CSVGGGANEKLFF. CDR3 DNA: TGCAGCGTTGGAGGGGGTGCTAATGAAAAACTGTTTTTT.

This clone was detected ten times or more. This rearrangement joins TRBV11-2 to TRBJ1-1; 7 nucleotides line up with TRBD1. The CDR3 is 13 amino acids. Germline loops: CDR1 SGHAT, CDR2 FQNNGV. J gave up 6 bases and V 5 bases, and 6 bases lay outside the gene matches. CDR3 residues: CASSRRQGAEAFF. CDR3 in DNA: TGTGCCAGCAGCCGTCGACAGGGCGCTGAAGCTTTCTTT.

The rearrangement joins TRBV24-1 to TRBJ2-1; D is uncertain. The germline V gene encodes CDR1 KGHDR and CDR2 SFDVKD. This CDR3 has 13 residues. The germline V and J ends were trimmed by 12 bases and 7 bases, with 18 bases remaining between them. CDR3 residues: CAPSAAPGNEQFF. DNA of the CDR3: TGTGCCCCGTCTGCAGCGCCCGGAAATGAGCAGTTCTTC.

This chain links TRBV6-4 with TRBJ2-3, with TRBD1 matching over 9 bases. Germline loops: CDR1 MRHNA, CDR2 SNTAGT. This CDR3 comprises 14 residues. V was pared by 8 bases and J by 3 bases, with 6 bases of the junction left unmatched. This chain's CDR3 is CASRRQGVTDTQYF. The CDR3 DNA sequence: TGTGCCAGCCGGCGACAGGGGGTAACAGATACGCAGTATTTT.

J is TRBJ2-4 and V is TRBV24-1; tentatively, D is TRBD1 (6 bases). CDR1 is KGHDR, CDR2 SFDVKD, per germline. The ends were cut back, 3 bases at V and 3 bases at J, with 20 bases in the middle. CDR3 size: 18 residues. The CDR3 sequence is CATSDPSAQGLVKNIQYF. In DNA form, the CDR3 reads TGTGCCACCAGTGATCCATCAGCACAGGGATTGGTCAAAAACATTCAGTACTTC.

The rearrangement links TRBV5-1 to TRBJ2-2, with 12 bases aligning to TRBD1. Trimming at V came to 1 base and at J to 5 bases, leaving 9 bases not matched to a gene. This CDR3 has 18 amino acids. Per germline, CDR1 SGHRS and CDR2 YFSETQ. In DNA, the CDR3 is TGCGCCAGCAGCTTGTATCCGGGACAGGGGGCTATTACCGGGGAGCTGTTTTTT. This sequence encodes CASSLYPGQGAITGELFF.

The CDR3, as DNA: TGTGCCAGCAGTTACGCCGAGGAGGGGGCGAATGAGCAGTTCTTC. It specifies CASSYAEEGANEQFF. The chain carries TRBV6-5 and TRBJ2-1; D perhaps matches TRBD1 (7 bases). Germline lookup yields CDR1 MNHEY and CDR2 SVGAGI. V gave up 2 bases and J gave up 7 bases, with 15 bases separating them. This CDR3 region has 15 residues.

V and J are TRBV7-2 and TRBJ2-1, with 10 bases aligning to TRBD1. The CDR3 contains 16 residues. V shed 2 bases, J shed 6 bases, and the junction held 7 bases outside the gene matches. Germline-derived CDR1 and CDR2 are SGHTA and FQGNSA. CDR3 bases: TGTGCCAGCAGCTTAAGGGGGGGGACAGGGGTCAATGAGCAGTTCTTC. Amino acid sequence: CASSLRGGTGVNEQFF. Full variable domain (rest looked up from reference TRBV7-2 and TRBJ2-1): GAGVSQSPSNKVTEKGKDVELRCDPISGHTALYWYRQSLGQGLEFLIYFQGNSAPDKSGLPSDRFSAERTGGSVSTLTIQRTQQEDSAVYLCASSLRGGTGVNEQFFGPGTRLTVL.

This clone has only a few counts. This chain uses TRBV30 with TRBJ2-2; no clear D gene. Trimming stripped 1 base from V and 5 bases from J, with 8 bases between. This CDR3 region has 13 residues. Germline V gene data show CDR1 as GTSNPN and CDR2 as SVGIG (reference sequence). CDR3 nucleotide sequence: TGTGCCTGGAGTGCACAGCTGACCGGGGAGCTGTTTTTT. It codes for CAWSAQLTGELFF.

The chain joins TRBV7-6 to TRBJ2-1; D may be TRBD1 (5 bases). The germline V gene has CDR1 SGHVS and CDR2 FNYEAQ. Trimming removed 2 bases at V and 9 bases at J, with 17 bases between. The CDR3 contains 15 residues. In DNA form, the CDR3 reads TGTGCCAGCAGCTTAAGTACGGGCCAAAGGGGTGAGCAGTTCTTC. This encodes CASSLSTGQRGEQFF.